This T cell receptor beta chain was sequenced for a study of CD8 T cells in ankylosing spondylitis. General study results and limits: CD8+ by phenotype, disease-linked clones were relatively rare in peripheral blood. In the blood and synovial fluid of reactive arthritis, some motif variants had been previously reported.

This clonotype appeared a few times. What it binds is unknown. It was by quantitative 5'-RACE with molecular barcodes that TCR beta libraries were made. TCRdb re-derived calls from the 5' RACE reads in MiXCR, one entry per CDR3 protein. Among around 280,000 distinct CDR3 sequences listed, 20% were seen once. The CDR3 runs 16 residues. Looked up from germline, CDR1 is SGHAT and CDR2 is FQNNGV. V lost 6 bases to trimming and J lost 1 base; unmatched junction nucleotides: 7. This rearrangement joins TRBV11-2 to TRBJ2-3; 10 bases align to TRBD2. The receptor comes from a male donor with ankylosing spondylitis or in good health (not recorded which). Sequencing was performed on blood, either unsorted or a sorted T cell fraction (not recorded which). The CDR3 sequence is CASSQIAGGRTDTQYF. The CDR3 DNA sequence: TGTGCCAGCAGTCAAATAGCGGGAGGACGCACAGATACGCAGTATTTT.